This is a list of T cell receptor beta chains from one sample in a study of blood T cell repertoires in COVID-19. Libraries were prepared by immunoSEQ multiplex PCR; TCRdb keeps only in-frame clonotypes and omits some of them. The sample shows 250,000 to 350,000 clones, about nine tenths of them seen only once. Material: PBMCs or T cells enriched from blood (not recorded which). All receptors come from a woman aged 18-29 years who had recovered from COVID-19. Both conserved end residues are part of each CDR3. A D gene is named only where the DNA matches it firmly. Rows give clone size only sometimes, using once, few, many, or a class for an expanded clone.

d_call: .; clone_size: .; j_call: TRBJ1-2; v_call: TRBV25-1; cdr3_nt: TGTGCCAGCAGTGAACGCTATACGGGTGGCTACACCTTC; cdr3_aa: CASSERYTGGYTF
d_call: TRBD1; clone_size: .; j_call: TRBJ2-1; v_call: TRBV9; cdr3_nt: TGTGCCAGCAGCATAAATACCGGGACAGATTACAATGAGCAGTTCTTC; cdr3_aa: CASSINTGTDYNEQFF
d_call: TRBD1; clone_size: .; j_call: TRBJ1-5; v_call: TRBV4-1; cdr3_nt: TGCGCCAGCAGTCGGACAGGGATAGGTCAGCCCCAGCATTTT; cdr3_aa: CASSRTGIGQPQHF
d_call: TRBD1; clone_size: .; j_call: TRBJ1-3; v_call: TRBV14; cdr3_nt: TGTGCCAGCTCTCGGGACAGGGACCCAGTCTCTGGAAACACCATATATTTT; cdr3_aa: CASSRDRDPVSGNTIYF
d_call: .; clone_size: .; j_call: TRBJ2-7; v_call: TRBV4-1; cdr3_nt: TGCGCCAGCAGCCAGCTGGACACCTACGAGCAGTACTTC; cdr3_aa: CASSQLDTYEQYF
d_call: .; clone_size: .; j_call: TRBJ1-2; v_call: TRBV4-1; cdr3_nt: TGCGCCAGCAGCCAAGACGGGACGGCTCAGGAGGGCAACTATGGCTACACCTTC; cdr3_aa: CASSQDGTAQEGNYGYTF
d_call: TRBD1; clone_size: .; j_call: TRBJ1-6; v_call: TRBV25-1; cdr3_nt: TGTGCCAGCAGATCCGGGACAGCGTATAATTCACCCCTCCACTTT; cdr3_aa: CASRSGTAYNSPLHF
d_call: .; clone_size: .; j_call: TRBJ2-3; v_call: TRBV5-5; cdr3_nt: TGTGCCAGCAGCCTCGATCCCACTAGCACAGATACGCAGTATTTT; cdr3_aa: CASSLDPTSTDTQYF
d_call: .; clone_size: .; j_call: TRBJ1-1; v_call: TRBV24-1; cdr3_nt: TGTGCCACCAGTGCTCACACCAGTACTGAAGCTTTCTTT; cdr3_aa: CATSAHTSTEAFF
d_call: .; clone_size: .; j_call: TRBJ2-3; v_call: TRBV7-3; cdr3_nt: TGTGCCAGCAGCTTAATCGACAGAACTAGCACAGATACGCAGTATTTT; cdr3_aa: CASSLIDRTSTDTQYF
d_call: .; clone_size: few; j_call: TRBJ1-1; v_call: TRBV2; cdr3_nt: TGTGCCAGCAGAAAAAGTACCGGGACACTGAACACTGAAGCTTTCTTT; cdr3_aa: CASRKSTGTLNTEAFF
d_call: .; clone_size: .; j_call: TRBJ1-5; v_call: TRBV12-3/TRBV12-4; cdr3_nt: TGTGCCAGCAGTTGGAACAGAGATCAGCCCCAGCATTTT; cdr3_aa: CASSWNRDQPQHF
d_call: TRBD1; clone_size: .; j_call: TRBJ1-3; v_call: TRBV10-3; cdr3_nt: TGTGCCATCAGTGTGGACAGGGGTTCTGGAAACACCATATATTTT; cdr3_aa: CAISVDRGSGNTIYF
d_call: .; clone_size: .; j_call: TRBJ2-1; v_call: TRBV7-2; cdr3_nt: TGTGCCAGCAGCTTAGGGCTAGCGTATAATGAGCAGTTCTTC; cdr3_aa: CASSLGLAYNEQFF
d_call: TRBD1; clone_size: .; j_call: TRBJ1-1; v_call: TRBV7-3; cdr3_nt: TGTGCCAGCAGTTCAAGACAGGGCACTGAAGCTTTCTTT; cdr3_aa: CASSSRQGTEAFF
d_call: .; clone_size: once; j_call: TRBJ1-1; v_call: TRBV16; cdr3_nt: TGTGCCAGCAGCTTTCAGGGGCGAATTTCGGACACTGAAGCTTTCTTT; cdr3_aa: CASSFQGRISDTEAFF
d_call: .; clone_size: .; j_call: TRBJ1-1; v_call: TRBV19; cdr3_nt: TGTGCCAGCGCATACAGGGCCAGCACTGAAGCTTTCTTT; cdr3_aa: CASAYRASTEAFF